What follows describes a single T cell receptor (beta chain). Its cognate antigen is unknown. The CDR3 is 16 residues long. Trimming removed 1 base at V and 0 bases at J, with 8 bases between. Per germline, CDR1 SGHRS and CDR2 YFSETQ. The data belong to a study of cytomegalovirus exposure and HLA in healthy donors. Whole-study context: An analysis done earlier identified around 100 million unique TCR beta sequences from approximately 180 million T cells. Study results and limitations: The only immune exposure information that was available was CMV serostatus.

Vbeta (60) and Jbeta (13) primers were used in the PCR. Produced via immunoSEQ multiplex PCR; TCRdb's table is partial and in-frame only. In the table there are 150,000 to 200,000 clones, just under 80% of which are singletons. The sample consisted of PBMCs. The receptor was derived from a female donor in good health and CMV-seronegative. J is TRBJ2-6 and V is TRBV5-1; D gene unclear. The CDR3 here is CASSLRQASGANVLTF. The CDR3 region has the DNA TGCGCCAGCAGCTTGCGGCAGGCCTCTGGGGCCAACGTCCTGACTTTC.